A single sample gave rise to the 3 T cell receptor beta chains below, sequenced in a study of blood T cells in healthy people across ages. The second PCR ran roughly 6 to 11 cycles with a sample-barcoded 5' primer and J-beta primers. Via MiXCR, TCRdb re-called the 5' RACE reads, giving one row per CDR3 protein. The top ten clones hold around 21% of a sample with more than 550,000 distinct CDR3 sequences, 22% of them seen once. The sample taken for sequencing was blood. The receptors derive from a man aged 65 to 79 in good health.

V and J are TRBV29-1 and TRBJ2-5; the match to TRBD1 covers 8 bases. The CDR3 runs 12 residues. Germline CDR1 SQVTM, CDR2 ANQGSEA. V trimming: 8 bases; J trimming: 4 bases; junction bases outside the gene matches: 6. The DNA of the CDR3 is TGCAGCTTCAGGACAGGGATAGAGACCCAGTACTTC. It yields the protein CSFRTGIETQYF. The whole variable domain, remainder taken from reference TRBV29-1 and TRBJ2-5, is SAVISQKPSRDICQRGTSLTIQCQVDSQVTMMFWYRQQPGQSLTLIATANQGSEATYESGFVIDKFPISRPNLTFSTLTVSNMSPEDSSIYLCSFRTGIETQYFGPGTRLLVL.

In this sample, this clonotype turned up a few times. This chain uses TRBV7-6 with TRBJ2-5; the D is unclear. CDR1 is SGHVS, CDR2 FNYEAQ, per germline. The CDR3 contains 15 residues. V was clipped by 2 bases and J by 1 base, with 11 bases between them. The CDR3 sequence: CASSLPRWTQETQYF. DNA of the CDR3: TGTGCCAGCAGCTTACCCCGGTGGACCCAAGAGACCCAGTACTTC.

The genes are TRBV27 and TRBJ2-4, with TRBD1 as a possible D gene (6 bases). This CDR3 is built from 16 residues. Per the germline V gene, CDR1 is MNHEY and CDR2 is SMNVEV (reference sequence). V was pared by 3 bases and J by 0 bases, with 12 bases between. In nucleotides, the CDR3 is TGTGCCAGCAGTTTTTGGGCAGGGGCAGCCAAAAACATTCAGTACTTC. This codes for CASSFWAGAAKNIQYF.